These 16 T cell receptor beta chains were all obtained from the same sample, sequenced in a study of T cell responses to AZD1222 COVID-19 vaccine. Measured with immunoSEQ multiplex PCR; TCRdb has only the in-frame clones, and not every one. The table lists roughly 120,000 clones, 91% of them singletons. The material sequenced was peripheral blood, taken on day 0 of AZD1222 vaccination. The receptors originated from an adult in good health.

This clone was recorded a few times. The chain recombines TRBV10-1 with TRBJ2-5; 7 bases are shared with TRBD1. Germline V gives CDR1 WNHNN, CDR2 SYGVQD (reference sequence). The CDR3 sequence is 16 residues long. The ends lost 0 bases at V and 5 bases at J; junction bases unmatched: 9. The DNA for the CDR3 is TGCGCCAGCAGTGAGTCGAGAGGGCTACAGGGGGAGACCCAGTACTTC. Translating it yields CASSESRGLQGETQYF.

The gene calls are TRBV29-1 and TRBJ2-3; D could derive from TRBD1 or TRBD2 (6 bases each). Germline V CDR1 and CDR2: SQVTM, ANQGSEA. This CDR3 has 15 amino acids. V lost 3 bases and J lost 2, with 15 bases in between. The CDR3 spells CSVDDGRGHTDTQYF. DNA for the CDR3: TGCAGCGTTGATGATGGGCGGGGACACACAGATACGCAGTATTTT.

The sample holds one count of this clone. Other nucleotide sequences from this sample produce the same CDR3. CDR3 sequence: CASSLVSTEAFF. As DNA, the CDR3 is TGTGCCAGCAGTTTGGTCTCCACTGAAGCTTTCTTT. The rearrangement uses TRBV12-3 or TRBV12-4 and TRBJ1-1; D is unclear. The CDR3 covers 12 residues. The V and J ends lost 3 bases and 4 bases respectively, with 6 bases between them.

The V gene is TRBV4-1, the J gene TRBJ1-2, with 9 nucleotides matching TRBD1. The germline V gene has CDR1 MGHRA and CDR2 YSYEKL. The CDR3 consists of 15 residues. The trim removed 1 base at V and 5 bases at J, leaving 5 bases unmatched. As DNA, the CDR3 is TGCGCCAGCAGCCAAGGGACCGGGACAGGGTATGGCTACACCTTC. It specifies CASSQGTGTGYGYTF.

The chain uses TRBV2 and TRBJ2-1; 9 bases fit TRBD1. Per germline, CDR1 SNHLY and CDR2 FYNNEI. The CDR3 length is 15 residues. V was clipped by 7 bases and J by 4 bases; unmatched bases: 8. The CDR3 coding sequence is TGTGCCAGCACCCAGGGACAGGGCGGATACAATGAGCAGTTCTTC. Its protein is CASTQGQGGYNEQFF.

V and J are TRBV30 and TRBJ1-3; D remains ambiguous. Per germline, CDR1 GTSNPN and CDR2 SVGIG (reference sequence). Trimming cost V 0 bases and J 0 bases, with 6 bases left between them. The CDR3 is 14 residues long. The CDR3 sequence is CAWSVGLSGNTIYF. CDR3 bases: TGTGCCTGGAGTGTAGGCCTCTCTGGAAACACCATATATTTT.

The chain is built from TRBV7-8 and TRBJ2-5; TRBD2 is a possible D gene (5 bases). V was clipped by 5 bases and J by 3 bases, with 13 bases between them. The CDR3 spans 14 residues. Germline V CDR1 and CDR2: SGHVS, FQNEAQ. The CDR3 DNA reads TGTGCCAGCAGCCTTTCGGAGGCGAAAGAGACCCAGTACTTC. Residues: CASSLSEAKETQYF.

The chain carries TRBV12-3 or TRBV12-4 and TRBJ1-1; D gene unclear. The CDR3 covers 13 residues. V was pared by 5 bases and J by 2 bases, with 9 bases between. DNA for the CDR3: TGTGCCAGCAGTCGGACGGGCAACACTGAAGCTTTCTTT. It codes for CASSRTGNTEAFF.

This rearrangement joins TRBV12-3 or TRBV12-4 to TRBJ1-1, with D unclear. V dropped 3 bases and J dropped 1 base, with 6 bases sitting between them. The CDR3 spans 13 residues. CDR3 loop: CASSFRENTEAFF. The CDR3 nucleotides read TGTGCCAGCAGTTTTCGAGAGAACACTGAAGCTTTCTTT.

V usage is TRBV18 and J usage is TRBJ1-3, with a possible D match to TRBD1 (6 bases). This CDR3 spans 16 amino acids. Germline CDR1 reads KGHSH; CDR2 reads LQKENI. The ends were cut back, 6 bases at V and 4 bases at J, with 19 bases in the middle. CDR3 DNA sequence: TGTGCCAGCTCGGCAAGGGGGGAACTCTCCGGAAACACCATATATTTT. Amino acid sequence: CASSARGELSGNTIYF.

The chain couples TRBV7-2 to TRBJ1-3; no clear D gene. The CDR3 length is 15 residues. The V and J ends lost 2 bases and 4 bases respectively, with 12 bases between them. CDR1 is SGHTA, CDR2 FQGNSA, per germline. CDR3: CASSLLGDKGNTIYF. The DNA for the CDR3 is TGTGCCAGCAGCTTACTAGGTGATAAAGGAAACACCATATATTTT.

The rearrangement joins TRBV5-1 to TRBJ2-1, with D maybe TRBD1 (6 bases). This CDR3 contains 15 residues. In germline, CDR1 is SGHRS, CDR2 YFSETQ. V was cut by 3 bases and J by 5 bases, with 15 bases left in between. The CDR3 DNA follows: TGCGCCAGCAGCTCGGCCCAGGGGATTAACAATGAGCAGTTCTTC. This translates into CASSSAQGINNEQFF.

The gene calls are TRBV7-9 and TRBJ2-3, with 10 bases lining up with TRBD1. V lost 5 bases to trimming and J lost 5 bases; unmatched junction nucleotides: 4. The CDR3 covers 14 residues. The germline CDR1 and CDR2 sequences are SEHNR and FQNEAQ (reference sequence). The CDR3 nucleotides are TGTGCCAGCAGCCCTTGGGACAGGGGAGATACGCAGTATTTT. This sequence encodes CASSPWDRGDTQYF.

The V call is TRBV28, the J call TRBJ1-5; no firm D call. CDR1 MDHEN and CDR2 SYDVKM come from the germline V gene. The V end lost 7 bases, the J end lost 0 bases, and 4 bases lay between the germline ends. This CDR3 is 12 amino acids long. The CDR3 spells CASNDSNQPQHF. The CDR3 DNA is TGTGCCAGCAACGATAGCAATCAGCCCCAGCATTTT.

The CDR3 protein is CASSYSAQVNTEAFF. CDR3 DNA sequence: TGTGCCAGCAGTTACTCGGCACAAGTGAACACTGAAGCTTTCTTT. V and J are TRBV6-5 and TRBJ1-1; no definite D call. The CDR3 runs 15 residues. Trimming left V 0 bases short and J 0 bases short, with 8 bases between. Germline V gene lookup returns CDR1 MNHEY and CDR2 SVGAGI.

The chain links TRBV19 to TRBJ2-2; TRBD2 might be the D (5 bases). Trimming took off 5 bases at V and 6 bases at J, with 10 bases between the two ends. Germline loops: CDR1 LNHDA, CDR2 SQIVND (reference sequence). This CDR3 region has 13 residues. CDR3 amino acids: CASSLPGSGELFF. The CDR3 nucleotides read TGTGCCAGTAGTCTTCCGGGGTCCGGGGAGCTGTTTTTT.